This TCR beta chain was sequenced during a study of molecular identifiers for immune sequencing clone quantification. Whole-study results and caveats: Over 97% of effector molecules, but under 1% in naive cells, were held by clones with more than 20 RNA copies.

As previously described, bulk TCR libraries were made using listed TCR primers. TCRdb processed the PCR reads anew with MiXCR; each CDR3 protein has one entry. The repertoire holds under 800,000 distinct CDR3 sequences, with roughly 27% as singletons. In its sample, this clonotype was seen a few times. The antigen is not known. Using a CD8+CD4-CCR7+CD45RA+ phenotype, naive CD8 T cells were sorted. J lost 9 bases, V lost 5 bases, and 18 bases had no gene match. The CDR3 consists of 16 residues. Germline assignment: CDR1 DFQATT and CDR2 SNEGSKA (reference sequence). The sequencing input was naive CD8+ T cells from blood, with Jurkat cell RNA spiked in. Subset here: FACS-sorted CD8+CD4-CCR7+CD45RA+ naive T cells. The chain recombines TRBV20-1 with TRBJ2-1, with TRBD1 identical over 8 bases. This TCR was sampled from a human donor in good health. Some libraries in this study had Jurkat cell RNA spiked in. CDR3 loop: CSAPAPLGQVVSEQFF. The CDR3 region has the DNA TGCAGTGCTCCTGCCCCCCTGGGACAGGTAGTGAGTGAGCAGTTCTTC.